The 25 T cell receptor beta chains reported below all come from one sample, sequenced in a study of OX40 agonist ivuxolimab in advanced cancers. The data were produced by immunoSEQ multiplex PCR, yet TCRdb's version contains in-frame clones alone and is incomplete. The table lists 22,000 or so clones, 84% of them singletons, with about 35% in the top ten. Here the sequenced sample was CD4+ or CD8+ T cells sorted from blood, taken in a trial of the OX40 agonist ivuxolimab. The receptors originated from an adult with an advanced solid tumor such as melanoma, head and neck, liver or kidney cancer.

This chain joins TRBV7-6 and TRBJ2-3; D may be TRBD1 (5 bases). V was pared by 7 bases and J by 3 bases, with 20 bases between. This CDR3 contains 16 residues. CDR1 SGHVS and CDR2 FNYEAQ come from the germline V gene. CDR3: CASKQGGGAETDTQYF. In DNA form, the CDR3 reads TGTGCCAGCAAGCAGGGTGGCGGAGCAGAGACAGATACGCAGTATTTT.

The table lists this clone with a few counts. The chain uses TRBV5-1 and TRBJ2-1; D is unclear. CDR3 size: 11 residues. V was shortened by 7 bases and J by 7 bases, with 9 bases between the two germline ends. Germline lookup yields CDR1 SGHRS and CDR2 YFSETQ. The CDR3 nucleotides are TGCGCCAGCTCGGACGGAAATGAGCAGTTCTTC. Protein sequence: CASSDGNEQFF.

The gene calls are TRBV7-9 and TRBJ2-3; 10 bases agree with TRBD1. V lost 3 bases to trimming and J lost 1 base; unmatched junction nucleotides: 4. The CDR3 is 16 residues long. Germline CDR1 reads SEHNR; CDR2 reads FQNEAQ (reference sequence). In DNA, the CDR3 is TGTGCCAGCAGCTTCGAGGGGACAGGGGGCACAGATACGCAGTATTTT. It codes for CASSFEGTGGTDTQYF.

The chain uses TRBV30 and TRBJ1-5, with 7 nucleotides matching TRBD1. The V segment lost 2 bases and the J segment 0 bases; nucleotides outside the gene matches: 4. Germline-derived CDR1 and CDR2 are GTSNPN and SVGIG (reference sequence). The CDR3 has 15 residues. CDR3 loop: CAWSKGTDSNQPQHF. Here the CDR3 DNA reads TGTGCCTGGAGTAAAGGGACAGATAGCAATCAGCCCCAGCATTTT.

This chain connects TRBV10-2 to TRBJ2-1, with D possibly being TRBD1 (6 bases). The V and J ends lost 3 bases and 7 bases respectively, with 16 bases between them. Germline V CDR1 and CDR2: WSHSY, SAAADI. This CDR3 is built from 15 residues. The CDR3 DNA is TGCGCCAGCAGTGATACAGGGAAAACGGTGAATGAGCAGTTCTTC. Translated: CASSDTGKTVNEQFF.

This clone was counted a single time. The chain joins TRBV6-1 to TRBJ2-5; D is possibly TRBD2 (6 bases). V was pared by 11 bases and J by 11 bases, with 27 bases between. The CDR3 covers 14 residues. Germline V gives CDR1 MNHNS, CDR2 SASEGT. The CDR3 is CAGGTESRVGEQYF. The CDR3 DNA reads as TGTGCCGGGGGGACGGAGTCCAGGGTAGGAGAGCAGTACTTC.

This clone was recorded a few times. V is TRBV5-6 and J is TRBJ2-7; the match to TRBD2 covers 10 bases. CDR3 length: 16 amino acids. Germline lookup yields CDR1 SGHDT and CDR2 YYEEEE. Trimming cost V 0 bases and J 2 bases; bases outside gene matches: 5. The CDR3 DNA is TGTGCCAGCAGCTTGGCGACTAGCGGGCTACCCTACGAGCAGTACTTC. It encodes CASSLATSGLPYEQYF.

The genes are TRBV7-3 and TRBJ1-6; D not resolved. Trimming shortened V by 3 bases and J by 6 bases, and 15 bases separated the two germline ends. Germline CDR1 reads SGHTA; CDR2 reads FQGTGA. The CDR3 length is 16 residues. This CDR3 is CASSLAPTLANSPLHF. The DNA for the CDR3 is TGTGCCAGCAGCTTGGCCCCGACTCTGGCTAATTCACCCCTCCACTTT. Looking up the rest from reference TRBV7-3 and TRBJ1-6 gives the full variable domain: GAGVSQTPSNKVTEKGKYVELRCDPISGHTALYWYRQSLGQGPEFLIYFQGTGAADDSGLPNDRFFAVRPEGSVSTLKIQRTERGDSAVYLCASSLAPTLANSPLHFGNGTRLTVT.

The chain has TRBV5-1 and TRBJ2-7; TRBD1 matches 8 bases. Germline trimming cut 5 bases from V and 1 base from J; bases unmatched to any gene: 8. The germline V gene encodes CDR1 SGHRS and CDR2 YFSETQ. The CDR3 has 15 residues. The CDR3 nucleotides read TGCGCCAGCAGTCCTCTACAGGGGGGATCCTACGAGCAGTACTTC. Translation: CASSPLQGGSYEQYF.

The V gene is TRBV18, the J gene TRBJ2-5, with 9 bases matching TRBD1. The CDR3 covers 14 residues. Trimming removed 4 bases from V and 5 bases from J; junction bases left unmatched: 5. Looked up from germline, CDR1 is KGHSH and CDR2 is LQKENI. CDR3 sequence reads: CASSLGQGTETQYF. In DNA, the CDR3 is TGTGCCAGCTCACTGGGACAGGGTACCGAGACCCAGTACTTC.

V usage is TRBV27 and J usage is TRBJ1-1; TRBD1 matches at 8 bases. The V gene end was trimmed by 5 bases and the J gene end by 1 base; junction bases not matched to a gene: 9. This CDR3 comprises 16 residues. Germline CDR1 reads MNHEY; CDR2 reads SMNVEV (reference sequence). The CDR3 sequence is CASSPRGTGTNTEAFF. CDR3 nucleotides: TGTGCCAGCAGTCCGAGAGGGACAGGAACGAACACTGAAGCTTTCTTT.

This clone was counted once. CDR3 loop: CAISTGTGGGAEAFF. The CDR3 DNA reads as TGTGCCATCAGTACTGGGACAGGAGGAGGCGCTGAAGCTTTCTTT. This chain uses TRBV10-3 with TRBJ1-1; TRBD1 agrees at 8 bases. The CDR3 totals 15 residues. In germline, CDR1 is ENHRY, CDR2 SYGVKD. The J segment lost 6 bases and the V segment lost 5 bases, leaving 11 bases of the junction unmatched.

The chain uses TRBV5-4 and TRBJ2-2, with D uncertain. This CDR3 contains 15 residues. Trimming cost V 3 bases and J 2 bases, with 11 bases left between them. Germline loops: CDR1 SGHNT, CDR2 YYREEE (reference sequence). The CDR3 spells CASSSGPTNTGELFF. The CDR3 nucleotides are TGTGCCAGCAGCTCCGGACCGACCAACACCGGGGAGCTGTTTTTT. The whole variable domain, remainder taken from reference TRBV5-4 and TRBJ2-2, is ETGVTQSPTHLIKTRGQQVTLRCSSQSGHNTVSWYQQALGQGPQFIFQYYREEENGRGNFPPRFSGLQFPNYSSELNVNALELDDSALYLCASSSGPTNTGELFFGEGSRLTVL.

The V and J genes are TRBV4-1 and TRBJ1-1; no clear D. Trimming took 1 base from V and 4 from J, leaving 10 bases between them. CDR3 size: 14 residues. CDR1 is MGHRA and CDR2 is YSYEKL in the germline V gene. The CDR3 here is CASSQVVVITEAFF. The DNA for the CDR3 is TGCGCCAGCAGCCAAGTTGTGGTCATCACTGAAGCTTTCTTT.

This sequence joins TRBV6-1 and TRBJ1-5, with D perhaps TRBD1 (6 bases). The CDR3 has 15 residues. Trimming stripped 7 bases from V and 2 bases from J, with 15 bases between. Germline assignment: CDR1 MNHNS and CDR2 SASEGT. CDR3 in DNA: TGTGCCAGCACCGGACAGTTATCGCGCAATCAGCCCCAGCATTTT. Residues: CASTGQLSRNQPQHF.

The chain couples TRBV5-6 to TRBJ1-2; 8 bases are a match to TRBD1. CDR3 length: 13 amino acids. Germline CDR1 SGHDT, CDR2 YYEEEE. Germline trimming cut 0 bases from V and 8 bases from J; bases unmatched to any gene: 3. This CDR3 reads CASSLVAGGGYTF. The CDR3 nucleotides are TGTGCCAGCAGCTTGGTGGCAGGGGGCGGCTACACCTTC.

The chain links TRBV2 to TRBJ1-2; 9 nucleotides match TRBD1. Per germline, CDR1 SNHLY and CDR2 FYNNEI. The CDR3 has 15 residues. V lost 8 bases to trimming and J lost 0 bases; unmatched junction nucleotides: 7. CDR3 region: CASHRGRGANYGYTF. CDR3 bases: TGTGCCAGCCACAGGGGGCGGGGGGCTAACTATGGCTACACCTTC. Together with reference TRBV2 and TRBJ1-2, the CDR3 gives the full variable domain: EPEVTQTPSHQVTQMGQEVILRCVPISNHLYFYWYRQILGQKVEFLVSFYNNEISEKSEIFDDQFSVERPDGSNFTLKIRSTKLEDSAMYFCASHRGRGANYGYTFGSGTRLTVV.

Here the CDR3 reads CASWTGGNQPQHF. The CDR3 DNA is TGTGCCAGTTGGACAGGGGGCAATCAGCCCCAGCATTTT. The chain combines TRBV19 with TRBJ1-5; TRBD1 matches 9 bases. CDR1 is LNHDA, CDR2 SQIVND, per germline (reference sequence). The CDR3 has 13 amino acids. V shed 8 bases, J shed 2 bases, and the junction held 1 base outside the gene matches. The complete variable domain, with remaining parts taken from reference TRBV19 and TRBJ1-5, reads DGGITQSPKYLFRKEGQNVTLSCEQNLNHDAMYWYRQDPGQGLRLIYYSQIVNDFQKGDIAEGYSVSREKKESFPLTVTSAQKNPTAFYLCASWTGGNQPQHFGDGTRLSIL.

This clone was counted only a few times. The CDR3, as DNA: TGTGCCAGTAGACCTACTGGGACAGGTGGGGGGGAATCCAAAAACATTCAGTACTTC. This encodes CASRPTGTGGGESKNIQYF. This rearrangement joins TRBV19 to TRBJ2-4, with D possibly TRBD1 on 8 matching bases. Germline V lookup: CDR1 LNHDA, CDR2 SQIVND (reference sequence). V lost 6 bases and J 2 bases, leaving 26 bases between the germline ends. The length of the CDR3 is 19 residues. The variable domain in full, with the rest retrieved from reference TRBV19 and TRBJ2-4, is DGGITQSPKYLFRKEGQNVTLSCEQNLNHDAMYWYRQDPGQGLRLIYYSQIVNDFQKGDIAEGYSVSREKKESFPLTVTSAQKNPTAFYLCASRPTGTGGGESKNIQYFGAGTRLSVL.

This rearrangement joins TRBV19 to TRBJ1-1; D is possibly TRBD1 (5 bases). CDR1 is LNHDA, CDR2 SQIVND, per germline (reference sequence). Trimming shortened V by 3 bases and J by 0 bases, and 17 bases separated the two germline ends. The CDR3 totals 17 residues. This CDR3 reads CASSIGQGRIMNTEAFF. In DNA form, the CDR3 reads TGTGCCAGTAGTATTGGTCAGGGACGGATTATGAACACTGAAGCTTTCTTT.

There are a few counts of this clone. The chain carries TRBV5-8 and TRBJ2-7; 11 nucleotides agree with TRBD1. The CDR3 consists of 15 residues. Germline loops: CDR1 SGHTS, CDR2 YDEGEE. J lost 6 bases, V lost 7 bases, and 12 bases had no gene match. CDR3 nucleotide sequence: TGTGCCAGCCCAAACCCAAGGGACAGGGGGTTCGAGCAGTACTTC. It encodes CASPNPRDRGFEQYF.

The V gene is TRBV7-6, the J gene TRBJ2-5; no reliable D call. Germline V lookup: CDR1 SGHVS, CDR2 FNYEAQ. This CDR3 has 14 amino acids. Trimming removed 1 base at V and 1 base at J, with 7 bases between. The CDR3 nucleotides are TGTGCCAGCAGCTTAGTGCCTAGCCAAGAGACCCAGTACTTC. Residues: CASSLVPSQETQYF.

The chain joins TRBV6-5 to TRBJ1-2, with D possibly matching TRBD1 (5 bases). Germline V gene lookup returns CDR1 MNHEY and CDR2 SVGAGI. The CDR3 length is 14 residues. The V and J ends lost 6 bases and 4 bases respectively, with 15 bases between them. The CDR3 coding sequence is TGTGCCAGCAGAAGATCGACAGATGTCTATGGCTACACCTTC. Translation gives CASRRSTDVYGYTF.

The rearrangement links TRBV19 to TRBJ1-4; a weak D match, TRBD1 (6 bases). V lost 6 bases to trimming and J lost 8 bases, with 13 bases between them. The CDR3 is 13 amino acids. Germline CDR1 and CDR2: LNHDA and SQIVND (reference sequence). This chain's CDR3 is CASSNTGSEKLFF. CDR3 in DNA: TGTGCCAGTAGCAATACAGGGAGCGAAAAACTGTTTTTT.

The table lists this clone with a count of one. CDR3 sequence (DNA): TGTGCCAGCAGCACTCGACTAGCGGGGAGGTTTTTTGCTGAGCAGTTCTTC. Its translation: CASSTRLAGRFFAEQFF. The chain is built from TRBV11-1 and TRBJ2-1, with 11 bases identical to TRBD2. Per the germline V gene, CDR1 is SGHAT and CDR2 is FQDESV (reference sequence). Trimming took 5 bases from V and 9 from J; bases not matched to a gene: 15. The length of the CDR3 is 17 residues.